Included here is one TCR beta chain sequence, with context. Per germline, CDR1 ENHRY and CDR2 SYGVKD. This CDR3 comprises 15 residues. The data stem from a study of T cells expressing NK-cell markers. TCRdb reprocessed the 5' RACE reads, keeping one entry per CDR3 protein, no DNA. Its clone listing holds approximately 550,000 distinct CDR3 sequences. The rearrangement links TRBV10-3 to TRBJ1-6. This receptor was identified in a man younger than 30 in good health. The source material was blood T cells: a sorted CD56 or NKG2C T cell subset, CD4+ or CD8+ T cells, or bulk PBMC T cells (not recorded which). The CDR3 loop reads CAIRQTPSYNSPLHF.